The rows below give T cell receptor beta chains drawn from one sample of a study of technical replicates of blood from several donors. Repertoires were generated with immunoSEQ multiplex PCR, while TCRdb's copy carries only in-frame clones and drops some. The profile covers roughly 52,000 clones, with roughly 96% appearing a single time and about 3% taken by the ten largest. The sample was PBMCs. The receptors were gathered from a human donor in good health. Some clones in this sample may be carry-over from other donors' samples. Both conserved end residues are part of each CDR3. A D gene is named only where the DNA matches it firmly. Size is omitted from some rows. Given values are once, few, many or a class for expanded clones.

D,V,size,J,CDR3,DNA
TRBD2,TRBV12-5,.,TRBJ2-6,CASGAGLAGANVLTF,TGTGCTAGTGGCGCGGGACTAGCTGGGGCCAACGTCCTGACTTTC
TRBD1,TRBV23-1,.,TRBJ2-7,CASSPTGQGESIAYEQYF,TGCGCCAGCAGTCCAACGGGACAGGGAGAATCGATAGCCTACGAGCAGTACTTC
.,TRBV7-8,.,TRBJ2-7,CASSLNTGTTGRGTEQYF,TGTGCCAGCAGCTTAAATACCGGGACCACGGGGAGGGGGACCGAGCAGTACTTC
.,TRBV29-1,.,TRBJ1-4,CSYQGPVGKLFF,TGCAGCTACCAGGGGCCAGTTGGAAAACTGTTTTTT
TRBD1,TRBV5-4,.,TRBJ1-2,CASSRQGEDGYTF,TGTGCCAGCAGCCGACAGGGGGAAGATGGCTACACCTTC
TRBD2,TRBV5-1,.,TRBJ2-3,CASRGGGARTDTQYF,TGCGCCAGCAGGGGCGGGGGGGCTCGAACAGATACGCAGTATTTT
TRBD2,TRBV5-4,.,TRBJ2-5,CASSRSYPGGAETQYF,TGTGCCAGCAGCCGATCTTACCCGGGGGGGGCAGAGACCCAGTACTTC
.,TRBV13,.,TRBJ1-1,CASSLVSVSASTEAFF,TGTGCCAGCAGCTTAGTTTCTGTGTCCGCGAGTACTGAAGCTTTCTTT
.,TRBV2,few,TRBJ2-7,CASTMSEVSYEQYF,TGTGCCAGCACTATGTCGGAGGTTTCCTACGAGCAGTACTTC
.,TRBV7-2,.,TRBJ2-7,CASSLEAQPGEQYF,TGTGCCAGCAGCTTAGAGGCGCAGCCGGGCGAGCAGTACTTC
.,TRBV10-3,.,TRBJ2-1,CAISVGGNEQFF,TGTGCCATCAGCGTCGGGGGTAATGAGCAGTTCTTC
TRBD1,TRBV15,.,TRBJ1-3,CATSRGGQGASSNTIYF,TGTGCCACCAGCAGGGGCGGACAGGGGGCGAGTTCGAACACCATATATTTT
TRBD1,TRBV7-9,.,TRBJ1-1,CASSRGQGATEAFF,TGTGCCAGCAGCCGGGGACAGGGGGCCACTGAAGCTTTCTTT
TRBD1,TRBV6-1,.,TRBJ2-7,CAISELRDRRKGYEQYF,TGTGCCATCAGTGAGCTCCGGGACAGGAGAAAGGGCTACGAGCAGTACTTC
.,TRBV6-5,.,TRBJ1-2,CASSGERVGGYTF,TGTGCCAGCAGTGGGGAGAGGGTCGGCGGCTACACCTTC
.,TRBV7-5,.,TRBJ2-7,CVRSSTLTSGSYEQYF,TGTGTCAGAAGCTCAACTTTGACTAGCGGGTCCTACGAGCAGTACTTC
TRBD1,TRBV5-4,.,TRBJ1-6,CASSLGTGGVGSPLHF,TGTGCCAGCAGCTTGGGGACAGGGGGAGTAGGATCACCCCTCCACTTT
.,TRBV23-1,.,TRBJ2-2,CAGRGLEGTGELFF,TGCGCCGGAAGGGGACTTGAAGGGACCGGGGAGCTGTTTTTT
.,TRBV6-7,.,TRBJ1-2,CASRPAGRYGYTF,TGTGCCAGCAGACCCGCCGGCAGGTATGGCTACACCTTC
.,TRBV11-3,.,TRBJ2-3,CASSFRGADTQYF,TGTGCCAGCAGCTTCAGGGGTGCAGATACGCAGTATTTT
.,TRBV5-8,once,TRBJ2-5,CASSLTVYRGETQYF,TGTGCCAGCAGCTTGACAGTATATCGGGGAGAGACCCAGTACTTC
TRBD2,TRBV20-1,.,TRBJ2-7,CSVAGAYEQYF,TGCAGTGTAGCGGGGGCTTACGAGCAGTACTTC
.,TRBV19,.,TRBJ1-5,CASSKPGLYSNQPQHF,TGTGCCAGTAGTAAACCAGGACTGTATAGCAATCAGCCCCAGCATTTT
.,TRBV27,.,TRBJ2-7,CASSFSSRGGEQYF,TGTGCCAGCAGTTTTTCGAGCCGAGGAGGCGAGCAGTACTTC
TRBD2,TRBV10-3,.,TRBJ2-1,CAISAEAGGPNEQFF,TGTGCCATCAGTGCAGAAGCGGGAGGACCCAATGAGCAGTTCTTC
.,TRBV11-1,.,TRBJ1-1,CASKKTMNTEAFF,TGTGCCAGCAAGAAGACAATGAACACTGAAGCTTTCTTT
.,TRBV29-1,.,TRBJ1-1,CSVEGGPGTEAFF,TGCAGCGTTGAAGGGGGGCCAGGGACTGAAGCTTTCTTT
.,TRBV7-2,.,TRBJ1-6,CASSFQGNNSPLHF,TGTGCCAGCAGCTTTCAGGGGAACAATTCACCCCTCCACTTT
.,TRBV2,.,TRBJ2-3,CASSPRGRGSTDTQYF,TGTGCCAGCAGTCCCCGTGGGCGGGGTAGCACAGATACGCAGTATTTT
TRBD1,TRBV6-5,.,TRBJ1-2,CASSYFRQGGGYTF,TGTGCCAGCAGTTACTTCCGACAGGGGGGTGGCTACACCTTC
.,TRBV7-9,.,TRBJ2-1,CASSPAGRHNEQFF,TGTGCCAGCAGCCCCGCGGGGCGTCACAATGAGCAGTTCTTC
TRBD1,TRBV19,few,TRBJ1-5,CASSIVRTGGLPQHF,TGTGCCAGTAGTATAGTTAGGACAGGGGGGTTGCCCCAGCATTTT
TRBD2,TRBV10-3,.,TRBJ2-7,CATRTSGAGNEQYF,TGTGCCACCCGGACTAGCGGGGCGGGGAACGAGCAGTACTTC
.,TRBV19,.,TRBJ1-5,CASSIDGAGLQPQHF,TGTGCCAGTAGTATAGATGGGGCAGGGCTTCAGCCCCAGCATTTT